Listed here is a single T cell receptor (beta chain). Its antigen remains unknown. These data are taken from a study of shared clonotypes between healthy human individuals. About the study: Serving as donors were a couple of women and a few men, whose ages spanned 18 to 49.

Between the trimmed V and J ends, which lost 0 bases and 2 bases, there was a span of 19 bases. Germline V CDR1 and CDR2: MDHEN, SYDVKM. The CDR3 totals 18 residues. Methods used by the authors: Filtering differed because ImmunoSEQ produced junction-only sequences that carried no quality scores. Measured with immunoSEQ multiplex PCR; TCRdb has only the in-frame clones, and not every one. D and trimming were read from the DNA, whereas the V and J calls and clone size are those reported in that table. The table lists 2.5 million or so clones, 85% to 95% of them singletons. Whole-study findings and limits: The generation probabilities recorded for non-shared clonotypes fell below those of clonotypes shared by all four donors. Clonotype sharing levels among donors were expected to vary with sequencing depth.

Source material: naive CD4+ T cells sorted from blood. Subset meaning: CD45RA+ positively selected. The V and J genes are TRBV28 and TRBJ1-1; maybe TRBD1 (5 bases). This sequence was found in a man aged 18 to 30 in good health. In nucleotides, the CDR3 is TGTGCCAGCAGTTTATGGTTTATGGGGGGTGGAGGAAACACTGAAGCTTTCTTT. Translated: CASSLWFMGGGGNTEAFF.